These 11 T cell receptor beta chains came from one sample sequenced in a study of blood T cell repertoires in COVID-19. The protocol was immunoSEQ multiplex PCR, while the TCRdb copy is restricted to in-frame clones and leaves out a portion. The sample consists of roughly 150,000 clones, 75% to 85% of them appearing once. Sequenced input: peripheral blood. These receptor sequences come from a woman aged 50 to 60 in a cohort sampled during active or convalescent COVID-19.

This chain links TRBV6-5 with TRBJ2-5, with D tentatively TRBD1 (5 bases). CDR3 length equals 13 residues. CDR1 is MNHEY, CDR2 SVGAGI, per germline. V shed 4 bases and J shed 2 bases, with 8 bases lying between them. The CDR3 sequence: CASSSHRQETQYF. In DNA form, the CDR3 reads TGTGCCAGCAGTTCACACAGGCAAGAGACCCAGTACTTC.

CDR3 DNA sequence: TGTGCCAGCAGCCGGGGGGAAAATGAGCAGTTCTTC. Encoded protein: CASSRGENEQFF. The chain recombines TRBV11-1 with TRBJ2-1; TRBD2 agrees at 7 bases. V shed 5 bases and J 7 bases; nucleotides not matched to a gene: 2. This CDR3 is built from 12 residues. CDR1 is SGHAT and CDR2 is FQDESV in the germline V gene (reference sequence). The entire variable domain, with the rest obtained from reference TRBV11-1 and TRBJ2-1, is as follows: EAEVAQSPRYKITEKSQAVAFWCDPISGHATLYWYRQILGQGPELLVQFQDESVVDDSQLPKDRFSAERLKGVDSTLKIQPAELGDSAMYLCASSRGENEQFFGPGTRLTVL.

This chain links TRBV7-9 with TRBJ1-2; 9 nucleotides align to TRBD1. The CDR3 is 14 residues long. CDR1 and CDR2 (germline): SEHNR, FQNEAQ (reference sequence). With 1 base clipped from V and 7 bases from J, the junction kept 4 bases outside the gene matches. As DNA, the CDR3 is TGTGCCAGCAGCTTAGGACAGGGGGTTTCTGGCTACACCTTC. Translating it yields CASSLGQGVSGYTF.

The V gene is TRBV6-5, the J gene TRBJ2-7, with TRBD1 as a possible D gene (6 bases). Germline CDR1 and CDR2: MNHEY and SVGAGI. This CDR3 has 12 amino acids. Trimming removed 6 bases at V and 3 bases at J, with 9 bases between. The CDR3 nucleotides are TGTGCCAGCAGGCAGGGGTTCTACGAGCAGTACTTC. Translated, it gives CASRQGFYEQYF.

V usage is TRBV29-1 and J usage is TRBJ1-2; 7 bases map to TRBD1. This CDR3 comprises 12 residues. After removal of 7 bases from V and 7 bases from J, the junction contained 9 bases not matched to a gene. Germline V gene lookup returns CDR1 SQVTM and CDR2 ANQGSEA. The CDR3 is CSGGDSYFGYTF. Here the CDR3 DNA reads TGCAGCGGAGGGGACAGCTATTTTGGCTACACCTTC.

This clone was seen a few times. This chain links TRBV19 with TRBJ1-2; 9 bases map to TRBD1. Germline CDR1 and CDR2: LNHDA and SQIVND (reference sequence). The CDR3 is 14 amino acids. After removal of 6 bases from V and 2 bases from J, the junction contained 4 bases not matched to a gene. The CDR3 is CASSPGQGNYGYTF. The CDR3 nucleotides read TGTGCCAGTAGCCCAGGACAGGGGAACTATGGCTACACCTTC. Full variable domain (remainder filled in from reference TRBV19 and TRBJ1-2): DGGITQSPKYLFRKEGQNVTLSCEQNLNHDAMYWYRQDPGQGLRLIYYSQIVNDFQKGDIAEGYSVSREKKESFPLTVTSAQKNPTAFYLCASSPGQGNYGYTFGSGTRLTVV.

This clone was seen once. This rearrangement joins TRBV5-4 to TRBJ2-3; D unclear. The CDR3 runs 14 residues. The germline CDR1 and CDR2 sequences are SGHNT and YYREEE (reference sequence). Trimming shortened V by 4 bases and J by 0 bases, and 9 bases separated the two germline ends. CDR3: CASSPPSSTDTQYF. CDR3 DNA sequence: TGTGCCAGCAGCCCTCCCTCCAGCACAGATACGCAGTATTTT.

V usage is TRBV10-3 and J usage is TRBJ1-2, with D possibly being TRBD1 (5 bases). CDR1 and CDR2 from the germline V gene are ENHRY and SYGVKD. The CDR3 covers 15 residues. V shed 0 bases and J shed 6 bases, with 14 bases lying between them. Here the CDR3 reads CAISESGNGGDGYTF. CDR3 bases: TGTGCCATCAGTGAGTCGGGGAACGGAGGGGATGGCTACACCTTC.

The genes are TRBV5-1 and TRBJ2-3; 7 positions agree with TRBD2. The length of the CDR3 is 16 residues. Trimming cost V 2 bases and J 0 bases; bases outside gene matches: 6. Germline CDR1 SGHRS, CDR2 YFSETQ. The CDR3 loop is CASSLTSEGSTDTQYF. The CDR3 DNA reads TGCGCCAGCAGCTTAACTAGCGAGGGGAGCACAGATACGCAGTATTTT. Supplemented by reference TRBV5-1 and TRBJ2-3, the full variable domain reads KAGVTQTPRYLIKTRGQQVTLSCSPISGHRSVSWYQQTPGQGLQFLFEYFSETQRNKGNFPGRFSGRQFSNSRSEMNVSTLELGDSALYLCASSLTSEGSTDTQYFGPGTRLTVL.

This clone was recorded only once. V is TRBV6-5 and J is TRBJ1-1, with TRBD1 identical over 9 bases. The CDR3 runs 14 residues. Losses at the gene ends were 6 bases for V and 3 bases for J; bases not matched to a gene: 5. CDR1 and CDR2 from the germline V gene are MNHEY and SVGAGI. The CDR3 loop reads CASRPDRGYTEAFF. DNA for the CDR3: TGTGCCAGCAGACCCGACAGGGGGTACACTGAAGCTTTCTTT.

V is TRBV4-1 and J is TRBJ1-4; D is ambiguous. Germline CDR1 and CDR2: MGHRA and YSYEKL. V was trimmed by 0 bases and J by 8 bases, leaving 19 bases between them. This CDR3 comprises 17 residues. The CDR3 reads CASSQEENSKRGEKLFF. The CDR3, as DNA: TGCGCCAGCAGCCAAGAAGAAAACTCCAAGCGCGGGGAAAAACTGTTTTTT.